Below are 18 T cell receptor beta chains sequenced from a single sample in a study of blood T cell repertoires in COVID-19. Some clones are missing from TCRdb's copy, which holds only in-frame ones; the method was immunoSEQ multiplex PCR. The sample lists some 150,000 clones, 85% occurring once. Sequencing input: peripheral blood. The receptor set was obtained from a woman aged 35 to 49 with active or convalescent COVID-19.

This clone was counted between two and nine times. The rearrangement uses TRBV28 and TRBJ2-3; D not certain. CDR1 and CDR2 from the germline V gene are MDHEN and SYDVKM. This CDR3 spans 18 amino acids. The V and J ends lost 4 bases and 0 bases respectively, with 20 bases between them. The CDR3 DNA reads TGTGCCAGCAGTTCACACAGTGTGAGACGGTTAAGCACAGATACGCAGTATTTT. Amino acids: CASSSHSVRRLSTDTQYF.

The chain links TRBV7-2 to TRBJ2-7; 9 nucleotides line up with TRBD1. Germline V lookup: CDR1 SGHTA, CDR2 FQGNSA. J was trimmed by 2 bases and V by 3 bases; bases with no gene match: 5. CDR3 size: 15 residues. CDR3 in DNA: TGTGCCAGCAGCTTTAGACAGGGGGAAGCCTACGAGCAGTACTTC. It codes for CASSFRQGEAYEQYF.

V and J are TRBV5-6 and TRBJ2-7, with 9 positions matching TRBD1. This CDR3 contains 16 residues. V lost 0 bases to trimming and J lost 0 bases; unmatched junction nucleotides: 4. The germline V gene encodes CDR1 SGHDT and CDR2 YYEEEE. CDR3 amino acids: CASSLARDRVSYEQYF. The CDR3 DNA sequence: TGTGCCAGCAGCTTGGCCCGGGACAGGGTCTCCTACGAGCAGTACTTC.

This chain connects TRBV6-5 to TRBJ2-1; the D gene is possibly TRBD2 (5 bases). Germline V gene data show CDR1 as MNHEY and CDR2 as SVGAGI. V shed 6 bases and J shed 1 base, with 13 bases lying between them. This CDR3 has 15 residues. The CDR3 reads CASRSQRQSYNEQFF. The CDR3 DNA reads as TGTGCCAGCAGGTCCCAGCGGCAGTCCTACAATGAGCAGTTCTTC.

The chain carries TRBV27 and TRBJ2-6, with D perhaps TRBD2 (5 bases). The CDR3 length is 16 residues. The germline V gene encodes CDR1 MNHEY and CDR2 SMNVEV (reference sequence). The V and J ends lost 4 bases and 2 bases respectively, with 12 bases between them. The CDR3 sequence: CASSSAQRPGANVLTF. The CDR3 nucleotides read TGTGCCAGCAGTTCGGCCCAGCGGCCTGGGGCCAACGTCCTGACTTTC.

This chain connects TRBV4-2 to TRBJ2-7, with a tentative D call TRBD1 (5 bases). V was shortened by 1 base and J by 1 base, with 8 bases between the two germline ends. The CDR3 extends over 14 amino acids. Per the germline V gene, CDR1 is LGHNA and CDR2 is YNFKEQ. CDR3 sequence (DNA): TGTGCCAGCAGCCAAGTTGACAGATCCTACGAGCAGTACTTC. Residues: CASSQVDRSYEQYF.

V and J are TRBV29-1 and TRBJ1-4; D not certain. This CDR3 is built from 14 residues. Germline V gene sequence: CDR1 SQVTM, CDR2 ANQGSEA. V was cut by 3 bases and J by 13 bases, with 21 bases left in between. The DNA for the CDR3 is TGCAGCGTTGAGGTCCCCATGACATCAAGGCGACTGTTTTTT. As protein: CSVEVPMTSRRLFF.

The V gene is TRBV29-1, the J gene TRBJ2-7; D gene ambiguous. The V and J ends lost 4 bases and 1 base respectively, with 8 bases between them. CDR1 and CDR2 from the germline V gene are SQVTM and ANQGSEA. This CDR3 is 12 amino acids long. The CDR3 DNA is TGCAGCGTTGGTACAGCTTCCTACGAGCAGTACTTC. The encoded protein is CSVGTASYEQYF.

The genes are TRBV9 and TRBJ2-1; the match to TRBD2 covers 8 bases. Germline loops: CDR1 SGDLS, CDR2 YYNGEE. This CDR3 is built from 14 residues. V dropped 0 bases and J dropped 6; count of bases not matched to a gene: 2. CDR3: CASSVDGRANEQFF. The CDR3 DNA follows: TGTGCCAGCAGCGTAGACGGGAGGGCCAATGAGCAGTTCTTC.

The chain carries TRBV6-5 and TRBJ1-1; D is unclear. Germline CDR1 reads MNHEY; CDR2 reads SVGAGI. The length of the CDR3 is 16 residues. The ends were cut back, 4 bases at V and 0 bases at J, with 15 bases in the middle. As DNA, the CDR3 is TGTGCCAGCAGTTTGGGAGGAGAGACGCTGAACACTGAAGCTTTCTTT. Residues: CASSLGGETLNTEAFF.

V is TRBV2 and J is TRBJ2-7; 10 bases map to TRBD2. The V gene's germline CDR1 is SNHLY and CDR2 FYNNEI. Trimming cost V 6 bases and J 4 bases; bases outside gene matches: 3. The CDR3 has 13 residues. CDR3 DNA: TGTGCCAGCAGGTCTAGCGGGAGATACGAGCAGTACTTC. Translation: CASRSSGRYEQYF. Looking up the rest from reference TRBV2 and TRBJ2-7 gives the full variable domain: EPEVTQTPSHQVTQMGQEVILRCVPISNHLYFYWYRQILGQKVEFLVSFYNNEISEKSEIFDDQFSVERPDGSNFTLKIRSTKLEDSAMYFCASRSSGRYEQYFGPGTRLTVT.

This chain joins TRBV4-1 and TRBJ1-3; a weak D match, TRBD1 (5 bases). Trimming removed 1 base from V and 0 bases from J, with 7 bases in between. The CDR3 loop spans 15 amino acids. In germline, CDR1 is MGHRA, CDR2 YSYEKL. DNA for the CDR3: TGCGCCAGCAGCCAAGTGCAGGGCTCTGGAAACACCATATATTTT. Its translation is CASSQVQGSGNTIYF.

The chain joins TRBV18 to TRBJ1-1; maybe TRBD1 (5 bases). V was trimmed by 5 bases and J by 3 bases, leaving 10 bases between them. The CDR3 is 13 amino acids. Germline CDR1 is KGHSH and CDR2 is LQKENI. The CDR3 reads CASSSDSYTEAFF. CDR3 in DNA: TGTGCCAGCTCATCTGACAGCTACACTGAAGCTTTCTTT.

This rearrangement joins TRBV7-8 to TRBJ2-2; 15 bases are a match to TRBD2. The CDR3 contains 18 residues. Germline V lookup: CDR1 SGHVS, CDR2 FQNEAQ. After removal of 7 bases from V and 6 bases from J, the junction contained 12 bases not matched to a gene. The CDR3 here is CASTPPGLAGGVPGELFF. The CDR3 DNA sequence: TGTGCCAGCACCCCACCGGGACTAGCGGGAGGAGTACCCGGGGAGCTGTTTTTT.

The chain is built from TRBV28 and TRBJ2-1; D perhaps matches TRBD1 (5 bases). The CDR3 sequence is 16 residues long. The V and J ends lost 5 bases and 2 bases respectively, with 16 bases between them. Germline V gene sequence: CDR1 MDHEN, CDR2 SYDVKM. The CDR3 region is CASSSRPGKPYNEQFF. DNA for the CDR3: TGTGCCAGCAGTAGCCGACCAGGGAAACCCTACAATGAGCAGTTCTTC.

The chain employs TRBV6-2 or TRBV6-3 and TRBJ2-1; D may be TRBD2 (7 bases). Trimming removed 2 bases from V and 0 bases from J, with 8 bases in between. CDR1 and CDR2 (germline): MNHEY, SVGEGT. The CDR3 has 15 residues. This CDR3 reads CASSYGGASYNEQFF. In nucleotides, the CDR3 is TGTGCCAGCAGTTACGGGGGGGCCTCCTACAATGAGCAGTTCTTC.

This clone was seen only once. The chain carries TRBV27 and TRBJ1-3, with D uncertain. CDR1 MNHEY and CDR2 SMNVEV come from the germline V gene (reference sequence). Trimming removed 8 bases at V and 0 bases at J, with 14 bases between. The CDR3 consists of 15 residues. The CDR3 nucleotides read TGTGCCAGCTCGACTATAGCCCGCTCTGGAAACACCATATATTTT. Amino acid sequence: CASSTIARSGNTIYF.

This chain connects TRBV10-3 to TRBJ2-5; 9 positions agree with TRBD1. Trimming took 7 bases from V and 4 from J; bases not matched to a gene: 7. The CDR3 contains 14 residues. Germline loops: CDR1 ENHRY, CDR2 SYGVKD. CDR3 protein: CAITATGGGETQYF. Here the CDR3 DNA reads TGTGCCATCACTGCTACAGGGGGCGGAGAGACCCAGTACTTC.